Sequencing of this T cell receptor beta chain was carried out in a study of T cells in Graves' hyperthyroidism and ophthalmopathy (dated by TCRdb to between 2018 and 2021). Background for the entire study: Peripheral blood samples were taken at the time of initial diagnosis, prior to any treatment. A discovery cohort of roughly 100 patients, roughly 45 with Graves' ophthalmopathy and about 58 with stable Graves' hyperthyroidism, was used to find distinguishing TCR V-J signatures. Prospective prediction of ophthalmopathy was tested in an independent validation cohort consisting of about 19 hyperthyroidism patients and approximately 16 patients who later progressed to ophthalmopathy. The roughly 90 discovery patients were divided at random into training and test sets in a 7:3 ratio. The study also compared thyroid tissue and blood T-cell repertoires from about six Graves' hyperthyroidism patients. Once sampling was done, hyperthyroidism patients were given methimazole at a starting dose of 30 mg daily, whereas ophthalmopathy patients were given high-dose intravenous methylprednisolone. According to the paper, TCR Vbeta CDR3 sequencing was carried out on more than 120 peripheral blood samples, which came from 40 to 45 ophthalmopathy, around 75 hyperthyroidism and approximately 17 progressor patients.

The CDR3 runs 14 residues from the cysteine to the phenylalanine. The read is trimmed to its CDR3 DNA, 42 bases read in frame from base 1. V drops 3 bases and J drops 8 bases, leaving 11 bases in between. Stable Graves' hyperthyroidism was defined as the absence of progression to ophthalmopathy over 18 months of follow-up. Hyperthyroidism patients were newly diagnosed, with disease duration under 2 months, and aged 18 to 65 years. Patients with uncontrolled infections, other autoimmune diseases, pregnancy or lactation were excluded. Diagnoses relied on clinical symptoms, serum thyroxine and TRAb, thyroid ultrasound and orbital computed tomography. Ficoll-Paque density gradient centrifugation was used to isolate PBMCs from around 9.1 ml of fresh peripheral blood. Trizol reagent was used to extract total RNA, and RNA quality was then checked on an Agilent 2100 Bioanalyzer. This clonotype was observed at least ten times. The specificity of this receptor is unknown. No per-base quality is available; no much larger clone lies one base away.

Results the study describes overall, beyond this receptor: Ophthalmopathy was separated from stable hyperthyroidism by a 13 V-J signature model, with 85% to 90% sensitivity and about 84% specificity obtained in cross-validation and 80%/75% obtained in testing. Sample size was not statistically predetermined, and blinding of investigators to group allocation was not performed. In validation, progression to ophthalmopathy was predicted by the model with nearly 71% sensitivity and around 75% specificity, a median of approximately 6.5 months before onset. Most expanded thyroid clonotypes (frequency above 0.001) were also detected in blood, a finding suggesting that blood repertoires may reflect thyroid immune responses.

The TCR beta CDR3 regions were amplified from RNA transcripts. The first round of RT-PCR for the TCR CDR3 was performed with the HTBI primer set and the Qiagen OneStep RT-PCR kit. Libraries were constructed in a second round of multiplex PCR, after which size selection and purification were carried out. Libraries were sequenced paired-end with 100 bp reads on an Illumina HiSeq2000. The study's processing was this. SOAPnuke was used to process the raw data, with reads discarded if the reads contained adapters or uncalled bases, had a mean Phred below 15, or lacked an exact constant-primer or identifier match. High-quality paired reads were merged with COPE v1.2.5, and unique nucleotide sequences were defined as clonotypes. MiTCR v1.1 was used to align clonotypes to the IMGT TRBV, TRBD and TRBJ reference segments. The analysis included only V-J combinations with a frequency above 0.0001, which together covered approximately 99% of the repertoires. The TCS score was defined as the ratio of F50 (clonal expansion) to E x V (chaos), calculated using BLOSUM62-based TCRdist between CDR3 peptides within each V-J. Welch's t-statistics and random forest reduced around 520 V-J features to under 15, which were used in a naive Bayes classifier (R e1071). The raw public data were reprocessed by TCRdb itself: fastp quality trimming at Q25, MiXCR clonotype calling, in-frame beta chains only. CDR3 protein sequences are deduplicated, and each keeps its most common genes and DNA. What appears here as the V and J calls and clone size reflects TCRdb's work, not the paper's. The sample profile shows 90,000 to 120,000 distinct CDR3 sequences; roughly 15% of them were found once. The ten largest clones add up to less than 50% of the sample.

The sequencing sample was made of blood. The origin of this receptor is a woman between 45 and 60 years old with Graves' hyperthyroidism. The rearrangement joined TRBV12-3 or TRBV12-4 to TRBJ1-6; possibly the D gene is TRBD1, per 5 matching bases. CDR3 region: CASSFAGGDSPLHF. The nucleotides read TGTGCCAGCAGTTTCGCCGGGGGGGATTCACCCCTCCACTTT.